What follows are 17 T cell receptor beta chains derived from one specimen sequenced in a study of CD8 T cells in Susac syndrome. With random hexamers, reverse transcription was performed on about 0.5 to 1 ug of RNA. Using its own MiXCR run on the immunoSEQ multiplex PCR reads, TCRdb lists one record per CDR3 protein. The data show under 300,000 distinct CDR3 sequences, approximately 95% seen once. The sequencing sample was made of CD4+ T cells from PBMCs. The origin of the receptors is a human donor with Susac syndrome.

The V gene is TRBV5-6, the J gene TRBJ1-1; 7 nucleotides agree with TRBD1. The V segment lost 4 bases and the J segment 1 base; nucleotides outside the gene matches: 7. This CDR3 region has 15 residues. The germline V gene has CDR1 SGHDT and CDR2 YYEEEE. DNA of the CDR3: TGTGCCAGCAGCCCGCTGACAGGGCAGAACACTGAAGCTTTCTTT. Protein sequence: CASSPLTGQNTEAFF.

CDR3 sequence reads: CASSLVVGAEQYF. The CDR3 DNA reads TGCGCCAGCAGCTTGGTCGTCGGGGCGGAGCAGTACTTC. The J gene is TRBJ2-7, the V gene TRBV5-1; D assignment may be TRBD1 or TRBD2 (5 bases each). The germline CDR1 and CDR2 sequences are SGHRS and YFSETQ. V was clipped by 0 bases and J by 7 bases, with 11 bases between them. The CDR3 length is 13 residues.

This chain uses TRBV30 with TRBJ2-7; 8 bases match TRBD1. Looked up from germline, CDR1 is GTSNPN and CDR2 is SVGIG (reference sequence). The V segment lost 2 bases and the J segment 5 bases; nucleotides outside the gene matches: 8. The CDR3 has 14 amino acids. CDR3 nucleotides: TGTGCCTGGAGTTTGGACAGGGCGAGGAACGAGCAGTACTTC. It translates to CAWSLDRARNEQYF.

The gene calls are TRBV4-1 and TRBJ1-1; D unresolved. The V and J ends lost 1 base and 4 bases respectively, with 13 bases between them. Germline-derived CDR1 and CDR2 are MGHRA and YSYEKL. The CDR3 totals 15 residues. The CDR3 DNA is TGCGCCAGCAGCCAAGTCCCAAGGTGGGGCACTGAAGCTTTCTTT. Protein sequence: CASSQVPRWGTEAFF.

V usage is TRBV25-1 and J usage is TRBJ2-5; perhaps TRBD2 as D (6 bases). Germline assignment: CDR1 MGHDK and CDR2 SYGVNS. Trimming removed 8 bases at V and 0 bases at J, with 10 bases between. This CDR3 spans 13 amino acids. CDR3 sequence: CASYGLHQETQYF. The CDR3 region has the DNA TGTGCCAGCTATGGACTACACCAAGAGACCCAGTACTTC.

The J gene is TRBJ1-2, the V gene TRBV29-1, with TRBD1 as a possible D gene (6 bases). Trimming removed 8 bases from V and 2 bases from J, with 9 bases in between. The CDR3 covers 11 residues. Germline CDR1 and CDR2: SQVTM and ANQGSEA. Written as DNA, the CDR3 is TGCAGCTATGGACAGAACTATGGCTACACCTTC. This sequence encodes CSYGQNYGYTF.

J is TRBJ2-3 and V is TRBV29-1; D gene ambiguous. Germline V gene sequence: CDR1 SQVTM, CDR2 ANQGSEA. Trimming shortened V by 4 bases and J by 3 bases, and 14 bases separated the two germline ends. The CDR3 extends over 14 amino acids. The CDR3 sequence: CSVGRLIKTDTQYF. CDR3 nucleotide sequence: TGCAGCGTTGGTCGGCTGATTAAGACAGATACGCAGTATTTT.

This sequence joins TRBV3-1 and TRBJ2-2; D gene uncertain. The length of the CDR3 is 14 residues. Germline CDR1 and CDR2: LGHDT and YNNKEL (reference sequence). Trimming took 1 base from V and 6 from J, leaving 9 bases between them. For the CDR3, the DNA is TGTGCCAGCAGCCAAGCGGTTGGGTCCGGGGAGCTGTTTTTT. Its translation is CASSQAVGSGELFF.

V is TRBV9 and J is TRBJ1-2; perhaps TRBD1 as D (5 bases). CDR1 and CDR2 (germline): SGDLS, YYNGEE. The germline V and J ends were trimmed by 0 bases and 6 bases, with 12 bases remaining between them. The CDR3 spans 14 residues. This CDR3 reads CASSVGEGSNGYTF. CDR3 coding DNA: TGTGCCAGCAGCGTAGGTGAGGGGAGCAATGGCTACACCTTC. Using reference TRBV9 and TRBJ1-2 for the parts outside the CDR3, the full variable domain is DSGVTQTPKHLITATGQRVTLRCSPRSGDLSVYWYQQSLDQGLQFLIQYYNGEERAKGNILERFSAQQFPDLHSELNLSSLELGDSALYFCASSVGEGSNGYTFGSGTRLTVV.

V usage is TRBV4-1 and J usage is TRBJ2-2, with 9 bases identical to TRBD2. There are 17 residues in the CDR3. Germline lookup yields CDR1 MGHRA and CDR2 YSYEKL. The ends lost 1 base at V and 6 bases at J; junction bases unmatched: 9. The DNA of the CDR3 is TGCGCCAGCAGCCAAGCTCCCCTGGGACTAGCCTCCGGGGAGCTGTTTTTT. As protein: CASSQAPLGLASGELFF.

V usage is TRBV19 and J usage is TRBJ2-1; D is possibly TRBD2 (5 bases). This CDR3 region has 13 residues. The V end lost 6 bases, the J end lost 4 bases, and 10 bases lay between the germline ends. Per germline, CDR1 LNHDA and CDR2 SQIVND (reference sequence). CDR3 sequence (DNA): TGTGCCAGTAGGAACCGGGAATACAATGAGCAGTTCTTC. Its protein product is CASRNREYNEQFF.

The chain employs TRBV20-1 and TRBJ1-5; no definite D call. This CDR3 is 13 amino acids long. The germline V gene encodes CDR1 DFQATT and CDR2 SNEGSKA (reference sequence). V gave up 1 base and J gave up 3 bases, with 7 bases separating them. The CDR3 region has the DNA TGCAGTGCTAGAGCGGGAAACAATCAGCCCCAGCATTTT. This encodes CSARAGNNQPQHF.

The chain links TRBV6-6 to TRBJ2-5; D is perhaps TRBD1 or TRBD2 (5 bases each). The V and J ends lost 6 bases and 5 bases respectively, with 16 bases between them. The CDR3 spans 14 residues. Germline CDR1 is MNHNY and CDR2 is SVGAGI (reference sequence). The DNA of the CDR3 is TGTGCCAGCAGCGTCGGGGACGCCCGGGAGACCCAGTACTTC. Translated: CASSVGDARETQYF.

The chain couples TRBV30 to TRBJ1-1; D gene unclear. CDR1 is GTSNPN, CDR2 SVGIG, per germline (reference sequence). The V end lost 3 bases, the J end lost 4 bases, and 12 bases lay between the germline ends. The CDR3 spans 13 residues. The CDR3 DNA sequence: TGTGCCTGGAGGTATACCCCGGGCACTGAAGCTTTCTTT. Translation gives CAWRYTPGTEAFF.

J is TRBJ1-1 and V is TRBV29-1; D might be TRBD1 (5 bases). Trimming cost V 7 bases and J 3 bases, with 15 bases left between them. The CDR3 is made up of 13 amino acids. Germline CDR1 and CDR2: SQVTM and ANQGSEA. CDR3 loop: CSAGRRGDTEAFF. The CDR3 bases are TGCAGCGCCGGGCGGCGGGGGGACACTGAAGCTTTCTTT.

This clonotype showed up just a few times. The CDR3 DNA follows: TGTGCCAGCAGTTTTAGAGGGGGAGATACGCAGTATTTT. It yields the protein CASSFRGGDTQYF. The V call is TRBV27, the J call TRBJ2-3; D possibly corresponds to TRBD1 (6 bases). This CDR3 is built from 13 residues. Trimming stripped 3 bases from V and 5 bases from J, with 9 bases between. Germline loops: CDR1 MNHEY, CDR2 SMNVEV (reference sequence).

The chain combines TRBV9 with TRBJ2-7; maybe TRBD2 (6 bases). The CDR3 runs to 16 residues. Per germline, CDR1 SGDLS and CDR2 YYNGEE. Trimming cost V 0 bases and J 4 bases, with 17 bases left between them. For the CDR3, the DNA is TGTGCCAGCAGCGTAGGAGAAGTTCCACGGGAGTACGAGCAGTACTTC. Protein sequence: CASSVGEVPREYEQYF.